The 26 T cell receptor beta chains below all came from one sample that was sequenced in a study of blood T cell repertoires in COVID-19. TCRdb's copy holds only in-frame clones and misses some; the assay was immunoSEQ multiplex PCR. Of hundreds of thousands of clones listed, approximately 90% are singletons. Sequencing was done on a sample of PBMCs or T cells enriched from blood (not recorded which). The receptors were gathered from a man aged 40-55 years who had recovered from COVID-19.

The chain is built from TRBV15 and TRBJ2-5; 8 bases match TRBD2. The V gene end was trimmed by 8 bases and the J gene end by 4 bases; junction bases not matched to a gene: 6. CDR3 length: 13 amino acids. Germline V CDR1 and CDR2: LNHNV, YYDKDF (reference sequence). The CDR3 region is CATRLAGGETQYF. For the CDR3, the DNA is TGTGCCACCCGTTTGGCGGGGGGAGAGACCCAGTACTTC. Variable domain in full (rest from reference TRBV15 and TRBJ2-5): DAMVIQNPRYQVTQFGKPVTLSCSQTLNHNVMYWYQQKSSQAPKLLFHYYDKDFNNEADTPDNFQSRRPNTSFCFLDIRSPGLGDTAMYLCATRLAGGETQYFGPGTRLLVL.

V is TRBV29-1 and J is TRBJ1-1; D gene uncertain. V was shortened by 7 bases and J by 2 bases, with 14 bases between the two germline ends. CDR3 length equals 13 residues. Germline CDR1 and CDR2: SQVTM and ANQGSEA. The CDR3 spells CSAPSTGNTEAFF. In DNA form, the CDR3 reads TGCAGCGCCCCAAGTACGGGAAACACTGAAGCTTTCTTT.

The chain uses TRBV18 and TRBJ2-7; 9 bases agree with TRBD1. The CDR3 spans 15 residues. Germline V gene data show CDR1 as KGHSH and CDR2 as LQKENI. V was pared by 3 bases and J by 5 bases, with 8 bases of the junction left unmatched. CDR3 sequence reads: CASSPRTGEVDEQYF. For the CDR3, the DNA is TGTGCCAGCTCACCCCGGACAGGGGAGGTTGACGAGCAGTACTTC.

The rearrangement uses TRBV12-1 and TRBJ1-4; the tabulated D call, TRBD1, remains unverified against the DNA. TRBV12-1 is given as a pseudogene. CDR3 length: 14 residues. The DNA of the CDR3 is TGTGCCAGCAGCCCTCGACAGGGTCGGGAAAAACTGTTTTTT. Amino acid sequence: CASSPRQGREKLFF.

The rearrangement uses TRBV7-2 and TRBJ1-2, with D possibly TRBD1 on 5 matching bases. Germline CDR1 SGHTA, CDR2 FQGNSA. Trimming took 1 base from V and 4 from J, leaving 7 bases between them. The CDR3 totals 13 residues. The CDR3 here is CASSLVRAYGYTF. The CDR3 nucleotides are TGTGCCAGCAGCTTAGTCAGGGCCTATGGCTACACCTTC.

The CDR3 region is CSASTRAEEKLFF. In DNA form, the CDR3 reads TGCAGTGCTAGTACCAGGGCTGAAGAAAAACTGTTTTTT. The chain employs TRBV20-1 and TRBJ1-4; a weak D match, TRBD1 (5 bases). CDR1 and CDR2 (germline): DFQATT, SNEGSKA (reference sequence). V gave up 3 bases and J gave up 8 bases, with 13 bases separating them. This CDR3 region has 13 residues.

The chain couples TRBV9 to TRBJ2-1; 9 bases line up with TRBD1. Germline lookup yields CDR1 SGDLS and CDR2 YYNGEE. The ends lost 4 bases at V and 4 bases at J; junction bases unmatched: 12. The CDR3 has 17 residues. This CDR3 is CASSPQRTGGPYNEQFF. The CDR3 nucleotides read TGTGCCAGCAGCCCACAAAGAACAGGGGGCCCGTACAATGAGCAGTTCTTC.

The gene calls are TRBV19 and TRBJ1-5; a possible D gene is TRBD1 (6 bases). Germline CDR1 reads LNHDA; CDR2 reads SQIVND (reference sequence). V was cut by 4 bases and J by 3 bases, with 10 bases left in between. The CDR3 runs to 14 residues. The CDR3 DNA is TGTGCCAGTAGTACCACAGGGTACAATCAGCCCCAGCATTTT. This gives the protein CASSTTGYNQPQHF.

This clone was detected once. The V and J genes are TRBV27 and TRBJ2-7; D might be TRBD1 (6 bases). Germline lookup yields CDR1 MNHEY and CDR2 SMNVEV (reference sequence). The V and J ends lost 6 bases and 3 bases respectively, with 12 bases between them. The CDR3 is made up of 13 amino acids. The CDR3 loop is CASSLTGVYEQYF. CDR3 DNA: TGTGCCAGCAGCCTGACAGGCGTCTACGAGCAGTACTTC.

This clone was detected only once. The chain recombines TRBV4-1 with TRBJ1-2; 9 nucleotides match TRBD1. The length of the CDR3 is 13 residues. The J segment lost 7 bases and the V segment lost 6 bases, leaving 6 bases of the junction unmatched. CDR1 and CDR2 from the germline V gene are MGHRA and YSYEKL. CDR3 nucleotides: TGCGCCAGCAGTCCCGGGACAGGGATTGGCTACACCTTC. Translated, it gives CASSPGTGIGYTF.

The chain has TRBV18 and TRBJ1-2; 9 nucleotides match TRBD1. Per the germline V gene, CDR1 is KGHSH and CDR2 is LQKENI. J gave up 8 bases and V 3 bases, and 7 bases lay outside the gene matches. CDR3 length: 14 amino acids. The CDR3 here is CASSPGTGIGGYTF. The CDR3 bases are TGTGCCAGCTCACCGGGGACAGGGATCGGAGGCTACACCTTC.

The chain links TRBV30 to TRBJ2-4, with D possibly TRBD2 on 5 matching bases. Trimming removed 2 bases at V and 0 bases at J, with 14 bases between. The germline V gene encodes CDR1 GTSNPN and CDR2 SVGIG (reference sequence). There are 16 residues in the CDR3. This CDR3 is CAWSIGGKLAKNIQYF. For the CDR3, the DNA is TGTGCCTGGAGTATCGGAGGCAAGCTAGCCAAAAACATTCAGTACTTC.

The chain uses TRBV6-9 and TRBJ2-7, with 10 bases identical to TRBD1. The ends lost 6 bases at V and 11 bases at J; junction bases unmatched: 10. Germline V gene lookup returns CDR1 MNHGY and CDR2 SVAAGI. This CDR3 contains 13 residues. The CDR3 bases are TGTGCCAGCAGCCAACCCCGACAGGGGGCAAAGTACTTC. Translating it yields CASSQPRQGAKYF.

This clone has just a few counts. This sequence joins TRBV21-1 and TRBJ1-5. TRBV21-1 has pseudogene status. The CDR3 has 13 amino acids. The CDR3 DNA reads as TGTGCCAGCAGCAAAGGGTTCGGTCAGCCCCAGCATTTT. Amino acids: CASSKGFGQPQHF.

The V and J genes are TRBV4-3 and TRBJ2-7; 9 nucleotides match TRBD1. With 4 bases clipped from V and 5 bases from J, the junction kept 6 bases outside the gene matches. The germline CDR1 and CDR2 sequences are LGHNA and YSLEER. This CDR3 has 14 amino acids. The CDR3 region is CASSPGQGFDEQYF. CDR3 bases: TGCGCCAGCAGCCCGGGACAGGGCTTCGACGAGCAGTACTTC.

The rearrangement links TRBV18 to TRBJ1-2; 7 bases are a match to TRBD1. V gave up 3 bases and J gave up 8 bases; unmatched junction bases: 15. CDR1 and CDR2 (germline): KGHSH, LQKENI. The CDR3 runs 16 residues. CDR3 nucleotide sequence: TGTGCCAGCTCACCTATAGTCGCCCGGACAGGTGGCGGCTACACCTTC. As protein: CASSPIVARTGGGYTF.

The chain joins TRBV7-8 to TRBJ1-1; 11 positions match TRBD1. After removal of 11 bases from V and 1 base from J, the junction contained 3 bases not matched to a gene. This CDR3 comprises 13 residues. Looked up from germline, CDR1 is SGHVS and CDR2 is FQNEAQ. This CDR3 reads CALGTGGNTEAFF. The CDR3 DNA reads as TGTGCCCTCGGGACAGGGGGGAACACTGAAGCTTTCTTT.

The chain couples TRBV5-1 to TRBJ1-1, with D perhaps matching TRBD1 (5 bases). Germline CDR1 and CDR2: SGHRS and YFSETQ. The V and J ends lost 0 bases and 5 bases respectively, with 11 bases between them. This CDR3 region has 14 residues. The CDR3 protein is CASSLGPSGTEAFF. The CDR3 DNA is TGCGCCAGCAGCTTGGGGCCCTCAGGGACTGAAGCTTTCTTT.

The rearrangement uses TRBV9 and TRBJ1-4; 7 nucleotides align to TRBD1. Germline CDR1 SGDLS, CDR2 YYNGEE. The CDR3 contains 13 residues. With 4 bases clipped from V and 10 bases from J, the junction kept 7 bases outside the gene matches. The chain's CDR3 is CASSPDSGGKLFF. As DNA, the CDR3 is TGTGCCAGCAGCCCGGACTCAGGGGGAAAACTGTTTTTT.

The chain couples TRBV2 to TRBJ2-5; 7 bases are shared with TRBD2. The germline V gene encodes CDR1 SNHLY and CDR2 FYNNEI. The junction had 12 bases not matched to a gene; V was cut back by 7 bases and J by 4 bases. The length of the CDR3 is 15 residues. The CDR3 is CASTDQASGPETQYF. CDR3 DNA: TGTGCCAGCACCGACCAGGCTAGCGGCCCAGAGACCCAGTACTTC.

This rearrangement joins TRBV29-1 to TRBJ1-2; 8 bases align to TRBD1. This CDR3 spans 12 amino acids. Germline V gene data show CDR1 as SQVTM and CDR2 as ANQGSEA. Trimming removed 5 bases from V and 14 bases from J; junction bases left unmatched: 13. The CDR3 DNA is TGCAGCGTTCTTACCGACAGGGGAGGTCAGACCTTC. Translation gives CSVLTDRGGQTF.

The V gene is TRBV7-2, the J gene TRBJ2-1; perhaps TRBD1 as D (5 bases). V shed 0 bases and J shed 4 bases, with 16 bases lying between them. Germline lookup yields CDR1 SGHTA and CDR2 FQGNSA. This CDR3 has 17 amino acids. In nucleotides, the CDR3 is TGTGCCAGCAGCTTAGCGTTCTCAGGGCAGACATACAATGAGCAGTTCTTC. Residues: CASSLAFSGQTYNEQFF.

In this sample, this clone turned up once. V usage is TRBV7-9 and J usage is TRBJ2-1; possibly TRBD2 for D (7 bases). This CDR3 spans 18 amino acids. V lost 5 bases and J 0 bases, leaving 20 bases between the germline ends. From germline, CDR1 is SEHNR and CDR2 FQNEAQ (reference sequence). The CDR3 DNA reads TGTGCCAGCAGCCCGGGCATGGGCGGGGGCTCCTCCTACAATGAGCAGTTCTTC. This gives the protein CASSPGMGGGSSYNEQFF. Using reference TRBV7-9 and TRBJ2-1 for the parts outside the CDR3, the full variable domain is DTGVSQNPRHKITKRGQNVTFRCDPISEHNRLYWYRQTLGQGPEFLTYFQNEAQLEKSRLLSDRFSAERPKGSFSTLEIQRTEQGDSAMYLCASSPGMGGGSSYNEQFFGPGTRLTVL.

The sample holds one count of this clone. For the CDR3, the DNA is TGTGCCAGCAGCCTAGGACAGGGTTATGAAAAACTGTTTTTT. It specifies CASSLGQGYEKLFF. The chain is built from TRBV6-5 and TRBJ1-4; 8 bases are shared with TRBD1. With 6 bases clipped from V and 6 bases from J, the junction kept 6 bases outside the gene matches. This CDR3 has 14 amino acids. Germline loops: CDR1 MNHEY, CDR2 SVGAGI.

This sequence joins TRBV19 and TRBJ2-7; TRBD1 matches at 7 bases. The CDR3 contains 14 residues. V lost 6 bases, J lost 2 bases, and 7 bases stayed unmatched. From germline, CDR1 is LNHDA and CDR2 SQIVND (reference sequence). The CDR3 protein is CASRWATGAYEQYF. The CDR3 DNA is TGTGCCAGTAGGTGGGCTACAGGGGCCTACGAGCAGTACTTC. Combining the CDR3 with reference TRBV19 and TRBJ2-7 gives the whole variable domain DGGITQSPKYLFRKEGQNVTLSCEQNLNHDAMYWYRQDPGQGLRLIYYSQIVNDFQKGDIAEGYSVSREKKESFPLTVTSAQKNPTAFYLCASRWATGAYEQYFGPGTRLTVT.

This clone has a count of ten or more. The same CDR3 also results from other DNA sequences found in this sample. The chain couples TRBV7-9 to TRBJ1-4, with 8 bases aligning to TRBD1. Trimming took 4 bases from V and 12 from J; bases not matched to a gene: 10. CDR1 is SEHNR, CDR2 FQNEAQ, per germline (reference sequence). The CDR3 runs to 14 residues. CDR3 nucleotides: TGTGCCAGCAGCTCCCCAGGGGGCACCGTGGAACTGTTTTTT. Its translation: CASSSPGGTVELFF.